Listed here is a single T cell receptor beta chain. No antigen is known for it. The record has no base qualities; no much larger clone is one base away. The receptor library was made with 5' RACE. Sequencing was performed on an Illumina HiSeq 2500. The second PCR ran for about 6 to 11 cycles and used a J-beta primer mix along with a sample-barcoded 5' primer. Each TCR beta cDNA molecule received a unique molecular identifier from a template-switch 5' adaptor carrying 12 random nucleotides. Each sample yielded at least 3 million CDR3-containing paired-end reads. First-strand cDNA synthesis was performed from all RNA using the Mint cDNA synthesis kit, with priming by a TRBC-specific oligonucleotide. Following uracil-DNA glycosylase treatment, all cDNA underwent a first 18-cycle PCR with the universal primers M1SS and BC2_uni_R. In the authors' own workflow: Each sample was normalized by randomly selecting 1 million high-quality reads, each carrying a distinct molecular identifier. Instead of being binned into consensus sequences, reads with shared molecular identifiers were discarded. MiTCR, run with a Q25 quality threshold and the strictest error-elimination algorithm, handled CDR3 identification, clonotype clustering and error correction. A nonparametric unseen species model with Euler transformation was used to estimate a lower bound on total TCR beta diversity. Through fastp at Q25 and MiXCR, TCRdb rebuilt clones from the public reads, retaining in-frame beta chains. Rows merge per CDR3 protein into single entries with the most common DNA and genes. V and J calls and clone size were set by TCRdb, not the authors. Recorded for this sample are approximately 850,000 distinct CDR3 sequences; roughly 60% of them occurred a single time. The ten largest clones take up roughly 20% of the sample.

The data are from a study of blood T cells in healthy people across ages (dated by TCRdb to 2014 to 2015). Background for the entire study: In model experiments, template switching captured roughly one uniquely barcoded TCR beta cDNA molecule for every two T cells. Using deep sequencing normalized with unique cDNA molecular identifiers, the study measured how TCR beta repertoire diversity changes with age. The donors were divided into four age groups: young (average roughly 15 years), middle-aged (about 40), aged (about 61) and long-lived (around 87). Donors of different ages were randomly distributed across sequencing lanes to avoid experimental bias. Two additional independent replicas of 1 million unique cDNA reads from the same blood draw were analyzed for two donors (one aged 18 to 29 and one aged 80 or older). Summary of the overall study and its limitations: Observed TCR beta diversity per million T cells fell roughly linearly with age, and a significant reduction was already apparent by age about 36. Estimates of total diversity based on one million sequenced T cells were considered lower bounds and underestimates. There was a strong correlation between observed TCR beta diversity and the percentage of naive T cells measured by flow cytometry. Because the CMV infection status of the donors was unknown, age-related changes in expanded clonotypes may potentially have been confounded. Compared with the aged group, more naive CD4+ T cells, fewer expanded clones and increased TCR diversity were shown by the long-lived group, suggesting age selection. Conclusive comparison of naive and antigen-experienced compartments was prevented by the profiling of bulk unsorted PBMCs.

The donors were 40 or so Caucasian individuals from Russia, aged roughly 6 to 100 years, who were systemically healthy. Each donor gave 8.5 to 10 milliliters of peripheral blood, collected into EDTA-treated Vacutainer tubes. Ficoll-Paque density-gradient centrifugation was used to isolate PBMCs, with at least 7 million per sample. Trizol reagent was used to extract total RNA from the PBMCs, yielding at least 6 micrograms per sample. For every donor, an aliquot of PBMCs went through flow cytometry to measure the percentages of naive CD45RAhigh/CD27high T cells. Inclusive of the bounding cysteine and phenylalanine, the CDR3 is 12 residues long. CDR3 DNA is the only sequence kept; it has 36 bases, read in frame from the first base. CDR1 and CDR2 are drawn from the germline V gene (reference sequence): DFQATT, SNEGSKA. The V and J ends are trimmed by 2 bases and 8 bases, leaving 9 bases between them.

The rearrangement combines TRBV20-1 with TRBJ1-4, with no reliable assignment of the D segment. Sequenced input: blood. The TCR sequence derives from a man aged 25 to 40 in good health. This receptor carries the CDR3 CSARTAFEKLFF. The DNA reads TGCAGTGCTAGAACCGCCTTCGAAAAACTGTTTTTT.